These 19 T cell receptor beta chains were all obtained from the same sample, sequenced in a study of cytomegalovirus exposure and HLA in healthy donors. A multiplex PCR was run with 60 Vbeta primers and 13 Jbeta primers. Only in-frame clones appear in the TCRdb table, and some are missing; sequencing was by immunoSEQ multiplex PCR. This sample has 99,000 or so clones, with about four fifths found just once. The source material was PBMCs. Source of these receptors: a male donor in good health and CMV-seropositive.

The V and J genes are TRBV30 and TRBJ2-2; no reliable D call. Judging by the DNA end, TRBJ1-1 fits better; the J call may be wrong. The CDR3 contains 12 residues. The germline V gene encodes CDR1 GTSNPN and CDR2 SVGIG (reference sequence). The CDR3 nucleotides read TGTGCCTGGGGCGCCGGGTTCGCTGAAGCTTTCTTT. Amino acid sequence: CAWGAGFAEAFF.

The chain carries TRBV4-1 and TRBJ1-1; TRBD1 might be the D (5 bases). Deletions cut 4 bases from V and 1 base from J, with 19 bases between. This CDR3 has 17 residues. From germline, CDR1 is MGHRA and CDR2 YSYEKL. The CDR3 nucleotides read TGCGCCAGCAGCCTATTCGGGGAGGACAAACCGAACACTGAAGCTTTCTTT. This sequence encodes CASSLFGEDKPNTEAFF.

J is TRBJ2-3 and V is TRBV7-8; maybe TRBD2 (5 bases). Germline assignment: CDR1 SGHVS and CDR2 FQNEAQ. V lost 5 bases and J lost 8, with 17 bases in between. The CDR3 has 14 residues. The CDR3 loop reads CASSTSDSPGTQYF. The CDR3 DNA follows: TGTGCCAGCAGCACGTCGGACTCCCCCGGTACGCAGTATTTT.

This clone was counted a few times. For the CDR3, the DNA is TGTGCCAGCAGTGGGGGGCAGAACTATGGCTACACCTTC. This gives the protein CASSGGQNYGYTF. The V call is TRBV2, the J call TRBJ1-2, with a possible D match to TRBD1 (6 bases). The V and J ends lost 4 bases and 2 bases respectively, with 8 bases between them. Germline V gene lookup returns CDR1 SNHLY and CDR2 FYNNEI. This CDR3 has 13 amino acids.

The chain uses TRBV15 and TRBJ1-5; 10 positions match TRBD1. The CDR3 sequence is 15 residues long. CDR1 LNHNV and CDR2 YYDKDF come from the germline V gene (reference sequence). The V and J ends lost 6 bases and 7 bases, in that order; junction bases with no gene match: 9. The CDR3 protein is CATRRDRGLGQPQHF. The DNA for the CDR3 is TGTGCCACCAGGAGGGACAGGGGATTAGGCCAGCCCCAGCATTTT.

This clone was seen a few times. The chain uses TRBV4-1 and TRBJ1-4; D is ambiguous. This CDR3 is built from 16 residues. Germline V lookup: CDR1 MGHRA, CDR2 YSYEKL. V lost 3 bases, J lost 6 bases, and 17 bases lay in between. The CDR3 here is CASSHLVESRYEKLFF. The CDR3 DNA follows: TGCGCCAGCAGCCATCTCGTGGAGTCGAGGTATGAAAAACTGTTTTTT.

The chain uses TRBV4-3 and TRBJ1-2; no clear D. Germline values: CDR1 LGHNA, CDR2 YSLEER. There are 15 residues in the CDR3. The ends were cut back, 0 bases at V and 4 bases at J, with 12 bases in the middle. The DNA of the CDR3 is TGCGCCAGCAGCCAAGATCAGGAGGCGGTCTATGGCTACACCTTC. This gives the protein CASSQDQEAVYGYTF.

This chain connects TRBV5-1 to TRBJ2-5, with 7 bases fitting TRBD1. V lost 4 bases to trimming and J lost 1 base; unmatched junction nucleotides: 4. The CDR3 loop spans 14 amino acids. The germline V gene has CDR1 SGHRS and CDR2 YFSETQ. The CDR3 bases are TGCGCCAGCAGCCACGGGACAGCCCAAGAGACCCAGTACTTC. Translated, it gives CASSHGTAQETQYF.

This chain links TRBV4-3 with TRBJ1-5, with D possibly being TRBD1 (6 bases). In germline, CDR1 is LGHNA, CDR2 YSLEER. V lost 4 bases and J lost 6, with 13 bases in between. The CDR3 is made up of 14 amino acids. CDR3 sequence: CASSPNREIQPQHF. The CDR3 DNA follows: TGCGCCAGCAGCCCTAACAGGGAGATTCAGCCCCAGCATTTT.

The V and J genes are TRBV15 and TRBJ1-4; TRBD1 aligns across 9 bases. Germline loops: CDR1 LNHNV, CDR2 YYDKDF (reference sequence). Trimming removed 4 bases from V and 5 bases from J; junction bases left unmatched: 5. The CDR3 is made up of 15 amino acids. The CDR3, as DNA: TGTGCCACCAGCACAAACAGGGGGCCGAATGAAAAACTGTTTTTT. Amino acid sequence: CATSTNRGPNEKLFF.

The CDR3 DNA reads as TGTGCCAGCAGCCCCCGGACTAGCGATGCAGAGACCCAGTACTTC. Encoded protein: CASSPRTSDAETQYF. The chain combines TRBV7-2 with TRBJ2-5; 9 bases fit TRBD2. V gave up 5 bases and J gave up 4 bases; unmatched junction bases: 8. Germline values: CDR1 SGHTA, CDR2 FQGNSA. This CDR3 is 15 amino acids long. The variable domain in full, completed from reference TRBV7-2 and TRBJ2-5, reads GAGVSQSPSNKVTEKGKDVELRCDPISGHTALYWYRQSLGQGLEFLIYFQGNSAPDKSGLPSDRFSAERTGGSVSTLTIQRTQQEDSAVYLCASSPRTSDAETQYFGPGTRLLVL.

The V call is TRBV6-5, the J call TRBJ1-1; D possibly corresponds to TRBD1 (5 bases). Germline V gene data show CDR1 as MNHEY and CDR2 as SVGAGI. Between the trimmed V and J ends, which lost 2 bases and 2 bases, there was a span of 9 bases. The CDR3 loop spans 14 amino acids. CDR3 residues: CASSYQGKNTEAFF. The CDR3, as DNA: TGTGCCAGCAGTTACCAGGGAAAAAACACTGAAGCTTTCTTT.

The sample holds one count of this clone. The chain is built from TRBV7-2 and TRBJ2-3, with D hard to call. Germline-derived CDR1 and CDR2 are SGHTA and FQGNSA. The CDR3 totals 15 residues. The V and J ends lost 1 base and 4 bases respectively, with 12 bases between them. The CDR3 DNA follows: TGTGCCAGCAGCTTAGGAGGCGGCTTCCCAGATACGCAGTATTTT. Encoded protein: CASSLGGGFPDTQYF.

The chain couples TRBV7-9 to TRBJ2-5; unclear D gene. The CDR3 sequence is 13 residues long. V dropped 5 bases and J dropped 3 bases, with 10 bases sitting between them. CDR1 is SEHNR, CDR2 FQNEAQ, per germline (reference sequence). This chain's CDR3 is CASSPTSEETQYF. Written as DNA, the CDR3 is TGTGCCAGCAGCCCAACATCAGAAGAGACCCAGTACTTC.

CDR3 nucleotide sequence: TGTGCCAGCTCACCTCGGGACAGGCCGACTGAAGCTTTCTTT. Amino acid sequence: CASSPRDRPTEAFF. The rearrangement joins TRBV18 to TRBJ1-1; TRBD1 matches 8 bases. Germline V CDR1 and CDR2: KGHSH, LQKENI. The CDR3 length is 14 residues. V gave up 3 bases and J gave up 5 bases; unmatched junction bases: 5.

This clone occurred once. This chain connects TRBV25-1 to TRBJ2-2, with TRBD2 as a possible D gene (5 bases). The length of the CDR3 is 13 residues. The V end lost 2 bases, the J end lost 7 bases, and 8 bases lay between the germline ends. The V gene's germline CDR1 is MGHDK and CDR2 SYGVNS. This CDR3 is CASSEPGFGELFF. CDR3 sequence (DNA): TGTGCCAGCAGTGAACCGGGGTTCGGGGAGCTGTTTTTT.

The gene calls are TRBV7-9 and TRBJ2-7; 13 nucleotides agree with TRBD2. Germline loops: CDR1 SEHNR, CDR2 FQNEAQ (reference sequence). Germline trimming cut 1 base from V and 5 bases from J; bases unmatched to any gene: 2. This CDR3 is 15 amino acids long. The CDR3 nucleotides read TGTGCCAGCAGCTTAGTAGGGACTAGCGGGGACGAGCAGTACTTC. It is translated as CASSLVGTSGDEQYF.

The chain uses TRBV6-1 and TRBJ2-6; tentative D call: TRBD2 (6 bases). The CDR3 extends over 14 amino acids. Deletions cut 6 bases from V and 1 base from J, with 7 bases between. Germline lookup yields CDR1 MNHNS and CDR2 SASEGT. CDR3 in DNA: TGTGCCAGCAGGGGAGGATCTGGGGCCAACGTCCTGACTTTC. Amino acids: CASRGGSGANVLTF.

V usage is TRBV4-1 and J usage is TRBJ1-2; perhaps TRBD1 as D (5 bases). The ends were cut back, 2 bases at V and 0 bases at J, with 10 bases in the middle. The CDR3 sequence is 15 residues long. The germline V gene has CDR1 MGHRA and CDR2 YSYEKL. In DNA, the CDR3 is TGCGCCAGCAGCCAACCTGACAGTCCTAACTATGGCTACACCTTC. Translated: CASSQPDSPNYGYTF.